Below are 23 T cell receptor beta chains sequenced from a single sample in a study of tumor and adjacent non-tumor tissue in lung cancer. No cell sorting was done before RNA was extracted from the tissue. This non-tumor lung sample came from over 3 cm beyond the tumor edge. TCRbeta libraries were built with three rounds of nested PCR, modified from ARM-PCR. TCRdb processed the multiplex PCR reads anew with MiXCR; each CDR3 protein has one entry. The repertoire has roughly 90,000 distinct CDR3 sequences, 76% of them found once; the top ten carry about a fifth. Specimen: distant non-tumor lung tissue. These receptors all stem from a woman in her 50s with non-small cell lung cancer.

The V call is TRBV29-1, the J call TRBJ2-3, with 8 bases fitting TRBD2. J gave up 7 bases and V 4 bases, and 10 bases lay outside the gene matches. Germline-derived CDR1 and CDR2 are SQVTM and ANQGSEA. The CDR3 has 14 residues. CDR3 residues: CSVGPSGGANTQYF. The CDR3 DNA follows: TGCAGCGTTGGGCCATCCGGGGGGGCTAATACGCAGTATTTT.

For this clonotype: A junction end diverges from the germline sequence, so it may reflect a read error. V usage is TRBV19 and J usage is TRBJ2-6, with D perhaps TRBD1 (5 bases). Germline assignment: CDR1 LNHDA and CDR2 SQIVND (reference sequence). This CDR3 region has 15 residues. The CDR3 DNA follows: TGTGCCAGTAGTGTGATCTACTCTGGGGCCAACGTCCTAACTTTC. This gives the protein CASSVIYSGANVLTF.

Of note for this clonotype: A read error may account for a junction end that differs from germline. V gene TRBV10-2 combines with J gene TRBJ1-5; D is perhaps TRBD1 (5 bases). CDR1 and CDR2 from the germline V gene are WSHSY and SAAADI. The CDR3 loop spans 14 amino acids. The CDR3 region is CTSSGAGVQQPQHF. Here the CDR3 DNA reads TGCACCAGCAGTGGGGCTGGTGTGCAGCAGCCCCAGCACTTT.

On this clonotype: Mismatch with germline at one junction end may stem from a read error. J is TRBJ2-1 and V is TRBV11-3; the D gene could be TRBD1 or TRBD2 (5 bases each). This CDR3 has 13 residues. Germline values: CDR1 SGHNT, CDR2 YENEEA. The CDR3 spells CASSSGTINEQLF. The CDR3 DNA reads TGTGCAAGCAGCTCCGGGACCATCAATGAGCAGTTATTC. The variable domain in full, with the rest retrieved from reference TRBV11-3 and TRBJ2-1, is EAGVVQSPRYKIIEKKQPVAFWCNPISGHNTLYWYLQNLGQGPELLIRYENEEAVDDSQLPKDRFSAERLKGVDSTLKIQPAELGDSAVYLCASSSGTINEQLFGPGTRLTVL.

A remark on this clonotype: At one of its ends the junction is not consistent with the germline gene, which may arise from a read error. V and J are TRBV5-1 and TRBJ2-1; the D gene is possibly TRBD1 (5 bases). Per germline, CDR1 SGHRS and CDR2 YFSETQ. The CDR3 length is 14 residues. The CDR3, as DNA: TGCGCCAGCAACTTAAATCTCAGGGTTGATGAGCAGTTCTTT. Translation gives CASNLNLRVDEQFF. The full variable domain, in which reference TRBV5-1 and TRBJ2-1 provide the parts outside the CDR3, is KAGVTQTPRYLIKTRGQQVTLSCSPISGHRSVSWYQQTPGQGLQFLFEYFSETQRNKGNFPGRFSGRQFSNSRSEMNVSTLELGDSALYLCASNLNLRVDEQFFGPGTRLTVL.

This clonotype was seen just once. The missing conserved phenylalanine or tryptophan at the end of this CDR3 makes a read error likely. CDR3 DNA sequence: TGTGCCAGCCACCTCCACCCGGGATCGACAGGGATCGACACTGAAGCTTTCTCT. This encodes CASHLHPGSTGIDTEAFS. The rearrangement uses TRBV28 and TRBJ1-1; the match to TRBD1 covers 7 bases. This CDR3 comprises 18 residues. J was trimmed by 3 bases and V by 8 bases; bases with no gene match: 21. CDR1 and CDR2 from the germline V gene are MDHEN and SYDVKM.

As for this clonotype: The junction does not match germline at one end; this may be a read error. V and J are TRBV28 and TRBJ2-7; 8 nucleotides match TRBD1. The germline CDR1 and CDR2 sequences are MDHEN and SYDVKM. CDR3 length: 14 residues. The CDR3 region is CTSSFPGQGYEQYF. The CDR3 nucleotides are TGTACCAGCAGTTTTCCCGGACAGGGCTACGAGCAGTACTTC.

This clonotype was counted a few times. Since a much larger clone is just one base distant, this may be a read error. The V and J genes are TRBV11-2 and TRBJ2-7; D unclear. Trimming cost V 5 bases and J 6 bases, with 11 bases left between them. This CDR3 spans 12 amino acids. Germline-derived CDR1 and CDR2 are SGHAT and FQNNGV. CDR3 amino acids: CASSPQWSEQYF. CDR3 DNA sequence: TGTGCCAGCAGCCCCCAGTGGAGCGAGCAGTACTTC.

A remark on this clonotype: It may be a read error: a sequence one base away is much more abundant. The CDR3 DNA follows: TGCAGTGCTGGGGCGGCGAGTGGTGCGGGAGAGCAGTACTTC. It is translated as CSAGAASGAGEQYF. This chain connects TRBV20-1 to TRBJ2-7, with TRBD2 as a possible D gene (6 bases). Per the germline V gene, CDR1 is DFQATT and CDR2 is SNEGSKA (reference sequence). V was shortened by 5 bases and J by 7 bases, with 21 bases between the two germline ends. The CDR3 runs to 14 residues.

Comment on this clonotype: Relative to the germline gene, one junction end is altered; a read error may explain this. V gene TRBV5-6 combines with J gene TRBJ2-4; D possibly corresponds to TRBD1 (7 bases). The CDR3 sequence is 16 residues long. In germline, CDR1 is SGHDT, CDR2 YYEEEE. The CDR3 spells CAISGGTVPLRGIQYF. The CDR3 DNA follows: TGTGCCATCAGCGGCGGGACAGTTCCTTTAAGGGGCATTCAGTATTTC.

On this clonotype itself: A much bigger clone sits one base away, suggesting this may be a read error. The chain couples TRBV7-9 to TRBJ2-7, with a possible D match to TRBD1 (6 bases). The CDR3 spans 14 residues. Germline CDR1 SEHNR, CDR2 FQNEAQ (reference sequence). CDR3 sequence: CTSSLVGGPGEQYF. The CDR3 DNA reads TGTACCAGCAGCTTAGTTGGGGGCCCCGGTGAGCAGTACTTC.

This chain uses TRBV30 with TRBJ2-3; possible D gene TRBD2, 6 bases. V shed 2 bases and J shed 4 bases, with 13 bases lying between them. Germline-derived CDR1 and CDR2 are GTSNPN and SVGIG (reference sequence). The CDR3 covers 14 residues. Written as DNA, the CDR3 is TGTGCCTGGAGTATCGGGAGTCGTGCAGATACGCAGTATTTT. It yields the protein CAWSIGSRADTQYF.

This chain uses TRBV28 with TRBJ1-2; tentative D call: TRBD1 (5 bases). Trimming took off 3 bases at V and 11 bases at J, with 19 bases between the two ends. Germline CDR1 MDHEN, CDR2 SYDVKM. This CDR3 contains 14 residues. DNA of the CDR3: TGTGCCAGCAGTTTCTCTCACGGGGCTAGTGGTTACACCTTC. The encoded protein is CASSFSHGASGYTF.

The chain has TRBV6-2 or TRBV6-3 and TRBJ1-1; TRBD1 matches 8 bases. Trimming took 1 base from V and 11 from J; bases not matched to a gene: 9. Germline assignment: CDR1 MNHEY and CDR2 SVGEGT. This CDR3 is 14 amino acids long. As DNA, the CDR3 is TGTGCCAGCAGTTACTTCGACAGGGGAGCCATGGCTTTCTTT. Protein product: CASSYFDRGAMAFF.

This clonotype has ten or more counts. The gene calls are TRBV5-4 and TRBJ2-1, with 9 bases matching TRBD2. The CDR3 loop spans 15 amino acids. Germline CDR1 SGHNT, CDR2 YYREEE (reference sequence). The J segment lost 3 bases and the V segment lost 4 bases, leaving 5 bases of the junction unmatched. The CDR3, as DNA: TGTGCCAGCAGCCGCGCTAGCGGGGTCTACAATGAGCAGTTCTTC. This translates into CASSRASGVYNEQFF.

As concerns this clonotype: One end of the junction varies from germline; a read error may be responsible. The V and J genes are TRBV7-8 and TRBJ2-1, with 8 bases that match TRBD2. This CDR3 is built from 12 residues. The germline gives CDR1 SGHVS, CDR2 FQNEAQ. This CDR3 is CTSSLAGRWQFF. The DNA for the CDR3 is TGTACCAGTAGCTTAGCGGGGCGATGGCAGTTCTTC.

V and J are TRBV20-1 and TRBJ2-5; TRBD2 matches at 15 bases. This CDR3 region has 22 residues. The V and J ends lost 1 base and 5 bases, in that order; junction bases with no gene match: 23. Germline CDR1 and CDR2: DFQATT and SNEGSKA (reference sequence). CDR3 protein: CSARVPSRILGLAGGPVETQYF. CDR3 DNA sequence: TGCAGTGCTAGAGTCCCTTCCCGGATCCTAGGACTAGCGGGAGGGCCAGTTGAGACCCAGTACTTC.

The CDR3 DNA sequence: TGTGCCAGCAGTGAAGGGACACGTTATGGCTACACCTTC. It encodes CASSEGTRYGYTF. The chain is built from TRBV6-1 and TRBJ1-2; possibly TRBD1 for D (5 bases). The V end was cut by 1 base, the J end by 5 bases, with 8 bases between. Germline lookup yields CDR1 MNHNS and CDR2 SASEGT. The CDR3 spans 13 residues.

V and J are TRBV28 and TRBJ1-5; TRBD1 matches at 7 bases. This CDR3 is built from 15 residues. Trimming at V came to 11 bases and at J to 11 bases, leaving 21 bases not matched to a gene. Germline assignment: CDR1 MDHEN and CDR2 SYDVKM. Here the CDR3 reads CAPRGGRDSKQSQHF. The CDR3, as DNA: TGTGCCCCCAGGGGGGGGAGGGATAGCAAACAGTCCCAGCATTTT.

J is TRBJ1-1 and V is TRBV12-5; weak D call: TRBD1 (6 bases). The CDR3 sequence is 15 residues long. V gave up 10 bases and J gave up 1 base, with 19 bases separating them. In germline, CDR1 is LGHNT, CDR2 FRNRAP. Here the CDR3 reads CANAEMVRGNTEAFF. The CDR3 nucleotides are TGTGCTAATGCCGAAATGGTCAGGGGGAACACTGAAGCTTTCTTT.

The chain links TRBV6-5 to TRBJ1-2; no clear D. This CDR3 is 17 amino acids long. The V end was cut by 5 bases, the J end by 2 bases, with 21 bases between. Germline values: CDR1 MNHEY, CDR2 SVGAGI. CDR3 DNA: TGTGCCAGCAGTCCCCAGATCTCGTGGCAAACGAACTATGGCTACACCTTC. Amino acids: CASSPQISWQTNYGYTF.

In regard to this clonotype: The CDR3 end shows no conserved phenylalanine or tryptophan, and so a read error is likely. V is TRBV29-1 and J is TRBJ2-1; 8 positions match TRBD1. Germline V gene sequence: CDR1 SQVTM, CDR2 ANQGSEA. The CDR3 covers 15 residues. After removal of 3 bases from V and 9 bases from J, the junction contained 13 bases not matched to a gene. The CDR3 coding sequence is TGCAGCGTTGATTCTTCCGGACAGGGAAGAGGTGAGCAGTTCCTC. Translated, it gives CSVDSSGQGRGEQFL.

As to this clonotype: At one boundary the junction diverges from the germline segment, which might be a read error. The J gene is TRBJ2-1, the V gene TRBV10-1; 10 positions agree with TRBD2. Germline V gene data show CDR1 as WNHNN and CDR2 as SYGVQD (reference sequence). The length of the CDR3 is 15 residues. The CDR3 bases are TGCACCAGCAGTGAAACTAGCGGGAAGTACAATGAGCAGTTATTC. This gives the protein CTSSETSGKYNEQLF.